A selection of T cell receptor beta chains follows, all from one sample in a study of cytomegalovirus exposure and HLA in healthy donors. The assay was immunoSEQ multiplex PCR, and TCRdb's table has in-frame clones only and misses some. The sample consists of tens of thousands of clones, around 60% of them appearing once. Sequencing was carried out using PBMCs. All receptors derive from a male donor in good health and CMV-seropositive. Each CDR3 is given with its conserved first and last residue. D genes are given only for firm matches. Part of the rows lack a size; the others show once, few, many or a class for expanded clones.

>.|TRBV5-1|TRBJ2-5|TRBD2|16
CASSTGLAGARETQYF
TGCGCCAGCAGCACAGGACTAGCGGGAGCCCGGGAGACCCAGTACTTC
>.|TRBV27|TRBJ2-7|.|13
CASSLTPTAGQYF
TGTGCCAGCAGTTTAACTCCGACAGCCGGACAGTACTTC
>.|TRBV28|TRBJ1-4|.|13
CASSQGFNEKLFF
TGTGCCAGCAGCCAGGGTTTTAATGAAAAACTGTTTTTT
>few|TRBV6-6|TRBJ2-1|.|14
CASSYSIFGVEQFF
TGTGCCAGCAGTTACTCGATATTCGGGGTAGAGCAGTTCTTC
>few|TRBV20-1|TRBJ1-2|.|11
CSGWGGDGYTF
TGCAGCGGTTGGGGGGGCGATGGCTACACCTTC
>.|TRBV27|TRBJ2-2|TRBD2|15
CASSSLATNTGELFF
TGTGCCAGCAGTTCACTAGCGACGAACACCGGGGAGCTGTTTTTT
>few|TRBV2|TRBJ2-1|TRBD2|15
CASRPLAGGQNEQFF
TGTGCCAGCAGACCACTAGCGGGGGGGCAGAATGAGCAGTTCTTC
>.|TRBV6-5|TRBJ2-7|TRBD2|13
CASSPSGTYEQYF
TGTGCCAGCAGTCCTAGCGGAACCTACGAGCAGTACTTC
>.|TRBV7-3|TRBJ1-4|.|15
CASSLKVGGNEKLFF
TGTGCCAGCAGCTTAAAAGTCGGGGGTAATGAAAAACTGTTTTTT
>.|TRBV2|TRBJ2-7|.|12
CASRKEGHEQYF
TGTGCCAGCAGAAAGGAGGGGCACGAGCAGTACTTC
>few|TRBV27|TRBJ1-1|.|14
CASSPLTGNTEAFF
TGTGCCAGCAGTCCGTTAACAGGGAACACTGAAGCTTTCTTT
>.|TRBV19|TRBJ2-7|.|14
CASRSFGASYEQYF
TGTGCCAGTAGGTCTTTTGGGGCTAGCTACGAGCAGTACTTC
>.|TRBV6-5|TRBJ2-7|.|15
CASSYSATLTYEQYF
TGTGCCAGCAGTTACTCTGCGACATTAACCTACGAGCAGTACTTC
>few|TRBV6-5|TRBJ2-2|.|15
CASEPGWSDTGELFF
TGTGCCAGCGAACCGGGGTGGAGCGACACCGGGGAGCTGTTTTTT
>few|TRBV6-5|TRBJ1-5|.|13
CATTRGTNQPQHF
TGTGCCACCACGAGAGGGACAAATCAGCCCCAGCATTTT
>.|TRBV7-9|TRBJ1-1|TRBD1|18
CASSSSPGGRVMNTEAFF
TGTGCCAGCAGCTCTAGCCCAGGGGGGCGCGTCATGAACACTGAAGCTTTCTTT
>.|TRBV9|TRBJ2-3|TRBD2|15
CASSVDGRSTDTQYF
TGTGCCAGCAGCGTAGACGGGAGGTCCACAGATACGCAGTATTTT
>.|TRBV30|TRBJ2-7|.|15
CAWGGQGGFPYEQYF
TGTGCCTGGGGTGGGCAGGGGGGTTTCCCCTACGAGCAGTACTTC
>few|TRBV28|TRBJ1-6|.|14
CASRFGDRTSPLHF
TGTGCCAGCAGGTTCGGGGATAGAACTTCACCCCTCCACTTT
>few|TRBV6-5|TRBJ2-3|.|15
CASSYSNGVGDTQYF
TGTGCCAGCAGTTACTCGAACGGGGTGGGAGATACGCAGTATTTT
>few|TRBV9|TRBJ1-1|.|14
CASSVAPGVSEAFF
TGTGCCAGCAGCGTTGCCCCGGGAGTCTCTGAAGCTTTCTTT
>.|TRBV15|TRBJ1-1|.|14
CATSREGENTEAFF
TGTGCCACCAGCAGAGAAGGGGAGAACACTGAAGCTTTCTTT
>.|TRBV10-3|TRBJ1-6|.|12
CAISDRAPPLHF
TGTGCCATCAGTGACAGGGCGCCACCCCTCCACTTT
>once|TRBV30|TRBJ2-6|.|16
CAESRVRFSGANVLTF
TGTGCAGAGAGCCGGGTTCGCTTCTCTGGGGCCAACGTCCTGACTTTC
>.|TRBV9|TRBJ2-1|TRBD2|17
CASGQEGLAGGPDEQFF
TGTGCCAGCGGGCAAGAGGGGCTAGCGGGAGGGCCCGATGAGCAGTTCTTC
>.|TRBV2|TRBJ2-1|.|13
CASSPPGSNEQFF
TGTGCCAGCAGTCCGCCGGGGAGCAATGAGCAGTTCTTC
>.|TRBV6-6|TRBJ2-5|.|12
CASSSLQETQYF
TGTGCCAGCAGTTCCCTGCAAGAGACCCAGTACTTC
>.|TRBV5-4|TRBJ2-7|TRBD1|14
CASSPGTGYNEQYF
TGTGCCAGCAGCCCCGGGACAGGGTATAACGAGCAGTACTTC
>few|TRBV19|TRBJ2-3|TRBD2|15
CASSGGTSVTDTQYF
TGTGCCAGTAGTGGCGGGACTAGCGTTACAGATACGCAGTATTTT
>few|TRBV9|TRBJ2-1|TRBD1|15
CASSAGQGPYNEQFF
TGTGCCAGCAGCGCGGGACAGGGCCCCTACAATGAGCAGTTCTTC
>.|TRBV19|TRBJ2-1|TRBD2|14
CASYPSGGAKEQFF
TGTGCCAGTTATCCTAGCGGGGGGGCGAAAGAGCAGTTCTTC
>.|TRBV27|TRBJ2-3|.|13
CASSFNGGRIPDF
TGTGCCAGCAGTTTCAACGGCGGCAGAATTCCGGATTTT
>few|TRBV6-6|TRBJ1-3|.|15
CASSYTQDPGNTIYF
TGTGCCAGCAGTTACACCCAGGATCCTGGAAACACCATATATTTT
>.|TRBV29-1|TRBJ2-1|.|16
CSVEDPEGRSYNEQFF
TGCAGCGTTGAAGATCCGGAGGGGAGGTCCTACAATGAGCAGTTCTTC
>.|TRBV28|TRBJ2-1|.|15
CASSLVLSSYNEQFF
TGTGCCAGCAGTTTAGTGTTGAGCTCCTACAATGAGCAGTTCTTC
>.|TRBV28|TRBJ2-7|TRBD2|16
CALGGVAGSEIYEQYF
TGTGCCTTAGGGGGGGTAGCGGGGTCGGAGATCTACGAGCAGTACTTC
>.|TRBV9|TRBJ2-7|TRBD2|19
CASSVRRVLWTRAKSEQYF
TGTGCCAGCAGCGTACGAAGAGTTCTTTGGACTAGGGCCAAAAGCGAGCAGTACTTC
>.|TRBV5-1|TRBJ2-3|TRBD1|14
CASTRGTVTDTQYF
TGCGCCAGCACAAGGGGGACAGTTACAGATACGCAGTATTTT
>.|TRBV7-3|TRBJ2-2|.|14
CASSLNPGTGELFF
TGTGCCAGCAGCTTAAATCCGGGAACCGGGGAGCTGTTTTTT
>once|TRBV5-1|TRBJ2-5|.|14
CASSLDRIGGTQYF
TGCGCCAGCAGCTTGGACCGGATAGGGGGGACCCAGTACTTC
>.|TRBV4-3|TRBJ2-7|TRBD2|15
CASSQEYGLAAEQYF
TGCGCCAGCAGCCAAGAATACGGCCTAGCGGCCGAGCAGTACTTC
>.|TRBV6-5|TRBJ1-5|TRBD1|15
CASSPGTGPIAAQHF
TGTGCCAGCAGCCCCGGGACAGGGCCAATCGCGGCCCAGCATTTT
>once|TRBV19|TRBJ1-1|.|14
CASTLLFMNTEAFF
TGTGCCAGTACCCTGTTATTTATGAACACTGAAGCTTTCTTT
>.|TRBV5-1|TRBJ1-1|.|17
CASSRKDRALLDTEAFF
TGCGCCAGCAGCCGAAAGGACAGAGCCCTCTTGGACACTGAAGCTTTCTTT
>.|TRBV5-4|TRBJ2-5|.|11
CASSFEETQYF
TGTGCCAGCAGCTTCGAAGAGACCCAGTACTTC
>few|TRBV5-1|TRBJ2-7|TRBD1|13
CASSRTGVGEQYF
TGCGCCAGCAGCAGGACAGGGGTCGGGGAGCAGTACTTC
>.|TRBV7-3|TRBJ2-5|.|14
CASSSQGLGETQYF
TGTGCCAGCAGCTCGCAGGGTCTGGGAGAGACCCAGTACTTC
>.|TRBV9|TRBJ2-4|TRBD1|14
CASSIGQGPYIQYF
TGTGCCAGCAGCATCGGACAGGGGCCCTACATTCAGTACTTC
>.|TRBV29-1|TRBJ2-7|.|13
CSVLASPSYEQYF
TGCAGCGTCTTAGCATCCCCCTCCTACGAGCAGTACTTC
>.|TRBV9|TRBJ2-3|.|16
CASSASGRNWADTQYF
TGTGCCAGCAGCGCCTCAGGGAGGAACTGGGCAGATACGCAGTATTTT
>few|TRBV27|TRBJ1-2|.|16
CASSLLGGGIVYGYTF
TGTGCCAGCAGTTTATTGGGAGGAGGTATAGTCTATGGCTACACCTTC
>.|TRBV2|TRBJ2-2|.|11
CASGATGELFF
TGTGCCAGCGGGGCGACCGGGGAGCTGTTTTTT
>.|TRBV5-6|TRBJ2-1|TRBD2|15
CASSFAGGPRNEQFF
TGTGCCAGCAGCTTCGCGGGGGGGCCCCGGAATGAGCAGTTCTTC
>.|TRBV5-4|TRBJ2-7|.|17
CASSPPPLGTEENEQYF
TGTGCCAGCAGCCCCCCTCCCCTAGGGACTGAAGAGAACGAGCAGTACTTC
>.|TRBV2|TRBJ1-5|TRBD1|16
CASRGTGEDSNQPQHF
TGTGCCAGCAGGGGGACAGGGGAGGATAGCAATCAGCCCCAGCATTTT
>.|TRBV21-1|TRBJ1-5|.|16
CASSSLSRVDNQPQHF
TGTGCCAGCAGCTCATTAAGCAGGGTGGACAATCAGCCCCAGCATTTT
>.|TRBV28|TRBJ1-2|.|12
CASSFTGNGYTF
TGTGCCAGCAGTTTTACGGGGAATGGCTACACCTTC